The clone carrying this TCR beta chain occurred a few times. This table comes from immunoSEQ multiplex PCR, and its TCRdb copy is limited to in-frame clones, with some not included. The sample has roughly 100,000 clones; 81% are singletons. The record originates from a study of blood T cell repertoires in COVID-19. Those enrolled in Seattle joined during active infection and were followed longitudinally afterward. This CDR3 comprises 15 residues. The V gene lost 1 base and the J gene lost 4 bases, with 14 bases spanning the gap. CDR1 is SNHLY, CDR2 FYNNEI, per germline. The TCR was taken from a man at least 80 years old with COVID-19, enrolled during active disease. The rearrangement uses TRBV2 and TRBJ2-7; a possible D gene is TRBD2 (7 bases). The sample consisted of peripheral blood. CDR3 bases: TGTGCCAGCAGTGAAGGTTGGGGGGGCCGTTACGAGCAGTACTTC. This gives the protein CASSEGWGGRYEQYF.